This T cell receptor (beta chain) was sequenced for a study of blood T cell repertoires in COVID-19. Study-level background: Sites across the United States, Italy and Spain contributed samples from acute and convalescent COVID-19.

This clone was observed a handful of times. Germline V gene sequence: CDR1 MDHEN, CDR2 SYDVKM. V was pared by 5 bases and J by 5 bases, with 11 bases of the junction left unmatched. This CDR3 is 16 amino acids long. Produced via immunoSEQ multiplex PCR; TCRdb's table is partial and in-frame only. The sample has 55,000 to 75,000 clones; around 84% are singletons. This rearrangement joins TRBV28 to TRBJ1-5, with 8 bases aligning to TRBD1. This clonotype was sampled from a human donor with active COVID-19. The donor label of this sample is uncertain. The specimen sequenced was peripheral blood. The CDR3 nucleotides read TGTGCCAGCAGTCATACAATTGGACAGGGTGATCAGCCCCAGCATTTT. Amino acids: CASSHTIGQGDQPQHF.